The 22 T cell receptor beta chains below were found in one sample sequenced in a study of blood T cell repertoires in COVID-19. Here immunoSEQ multiplex PCR was the method, and the copy in TCRdb shows in-frame clones only, minus some. The data show approximately 240,000 clones, about 90% seen once. The sequenced sample consisted of peripheral blood. The source of these receptors is a woman aged 30 to 39 who had recovered from COVID-19.

The chain is built from TRBV7-9 and TRBJ2-7, with 8 bases aligning to TRBD1. The germline gives CDR1 SEHNR, CDR2 FQNEAQ (reference sequence). The CDR3 length is 13 residues. The V gene end was trimmed by 8 bases and the J gene end by 6 bases; junction bases not matched to a gene: 9. The CDR3 nucleotides are TGTGCCAGCGCGGACAGGGAATACTCCGAGCAGTACTTC. It is translated as CASADREYSEQYF.

The V and J genes are TRBV13 and TRBJ1-2; D may be TRBD1 (6 bases). The CDR3 is 13 residues long. V was trimmed by 5 bases and J by 8 bases, leaving 15 bases between them. Per germline, CDR1 PRHDT and CDR2 FYEKMQ (reference sequence). This CDR3 reads CASSRDTGIGYTF. CDR3 nucleotides: TGTGCCAGCAGCCGGGACACCGGGATCGGCTACACCTTC.

This chain uses TRBV19 with TRBJ2-1; 7 nucleotides agree with TRBD1. Trimming removed 3 bases from V and 0 bases from J; junction bases left unmatched: 5. Germline-derived CDR1 and CDR2 are LNHDA and SQIVND (reference sequence). The CDR3 loop spans 16 amino acids. CDR3 nucleotide sequence: TGTGCCAGTAGTATTGGACAGGCCCGCTCCTACAATGAGCAGTTCTTC. As protein: CASSIGQARSYNEQFF.

The genes are TRBV6-1 and TRBJ1-2; D unresolved. Germline CDR1 is MNHNS and CDR2 is SASEGT. This CDR3 spans 12 amino acids. The germline V and J ends were trimmed by 2 bases and 7 bases, with 8 bases remaining between them. CDR3 sequence reads: CASSEKYSGYTF. In nucleotides, the CDR3 is TGTGCCAGCAGTGAAAAATACTCTGGCTACACCTTC.

This clone was picked up a small number of times. The CDR3 protein is CASSWAENYGYTF. CDR3 sequence (DNA): TGTGCCAGCAGCTGGGCAGAGAACTATGGCTACACCTTC. The chain joins TRBV5-4 to TRBJ1-2, with unresolved D. The ends were cut back, 3 bases at V and 2 bases at J, with 8 bases in the middle. CDR3 length equals 13 residues. Per the germline V gene, CDR1 is SGHNT and CDR2 is YYREEE (reference sequence).

The chain employs TRBV29-1 and TRBJ1-2; maybe TRBD1 (5 bases). Germline assignment: CDR1 SQVTM and CDR2 ANQGSEA. Trimming shortened V by 1 base and J by 2 bases, and 11 bases separated the two germline ends. This CDR3 region has 14 residues. The CDR3 DNA is TGCAGCGTTGAAGGGGCGGCAGGGAACTATGGCTACACCTTC. Translated: CSVEGAAGNYGYTF.

This chain links TRBV11-2 with TRBJ2-5, with D maybe TRBD2 (6 bases). Looked up from germline, CDR1 is SGHAT and CDR2 is FQNNGV. Trimming removed 5 bases from V and 5 bases from J, with 18 bases in between. This CDR3 contains 15 residues. CDR3 protein: CASSLGTLSGETQYF. Here the CDR3 DNA reads TGTGCCAGCAGCCTGGGGACTCTTTCGGGGGAGACCCAGTACTTC. Full variable domain (rest looked up from reference TRBV11-2 and TRBJ2-5): EAGVAQSPRYKIIEKRQSVAFWCNPISGHATLYWYQQILGQGPKLLIQFQNNGVVDDSQLPKDRFSAERLKGVDSTLKIQPAKLEDSAVYLCASSLGTLSGETQYFGPGTRLLVL.

The V gene is TRBV9, the J gene TRBJ2-5; D gene unclear. Trimming left V 0 bases short and J 5 bases short, with 8 bases between. The CDR3 runs 13 residues. Germline CDR1 and CDR2: SGDLS and YYNGEE. CDR3 sequence: CASSVVLGETQYF. The CDR3 nucleotides are TGTGCCAGCAGCGTAGTCCTCGGGGAGACCCAGTACTTC. The complete variable domain, with remaining parts taken from reference TRBV9 and TRBJ2-5, reads DSGVTQTPKHLITATGQRVTLRCSPRSGDLSVYWYQQSLDQGLQFLIQYYNGEERAKGNILERFSAQQFPDLHSELNLSSLELGDSALYFCASSVVLGETQYFGPGTRLLVL.

J is TRBJ1-1 and V is TRBV21-1; the table's D call TRBD1 went unverified against the DNA. TRBV21-1 is noted as a pseudogene. The CDR3 is 22 residues long. CDR3 sequence (DNA): TGTGCCAGCAGCAAAGCCGGAACGGGACAGGGTGGAAGGGGTAAGGTGAACACTGAAGCTTTCTTT. Translating it yields CASSKAGTGQGGRGKVNTEAFF.

This chain's CDR3 is CASRIAQGIGEGYTF. The CDR3 nucleotides are TGTGCCAGCAGGATTGCACAGGGAATAGGAGAGGGCTACACCTTC. This rearrangement joins TRBV6-5 to TRBJ1-2; D might be TRBD1 (6 bases). The CDR3 runs 15 residues. V lost 6 bases and J 8 bases, leaving 22 bases between the germline ends. Per the germline V gene, CDR1 is MNHEY and CDR2 is SVGAGI.

The chain couples TRBV2 to TRBJ2-7, with D possibly being TRBD2 (6 bases). There are 14 residues in the CDR3. CDR1 SNHLY and CDR2 FYNNEI come from the germline V gene. The V end was cut by 7 bases, the J end by 0 bases, with 13 bases between. CDR3 coding DNA: TGTGCCAGCACCCTTGAGCGGGCCTCCTACGAGCAGTACTTC. Protein sequence: CASTLERASYEQYF.

V gene TRBV18 combines with J gene TRBJ1-1; TRBD1 aligns across 9 bases. Germline V gene lookup returns CDR1 KGHSH and CDR2 LQKENI. The CDR3 length is 14 residues. V shed 3 bases, J shed 6 bases, and the junction held 5 bases outside the gene matches. DNA of the CDR3: TGTGCCAGCTCACCTTTGGGACAGGGTGCTGAAGCTTTCTTT. As protein: CASSPLGQGAEAFF.

This chain uses TRBV7-7 with TRBJ2-1; 7 bases match TRBD2. Germline V gene sequence: CDR1 SSHAT, CDR2 FNYEAQ (reference sequence). There are 15 residues in the CDR3. V lost 5 bases, J lost 5 bases, and 9 bases stayed unmatched. The CDR3 loop reads CASSLGLVGNNEQFF. The DNA of the CDR3 is TGTGCCAGCAGCCTCGGACTAGTGGGAAACAATGAGCAGTTCTTC.

This clone was detected only once. The rearrangement joins TRBV9 to TRBJ1-3; D remains unclear. CDR3 length: 15 residues. Germline V gives CDR1 SGDLS, CDR2 YYNGEE. Trimming took 0 bases from V and 2 from J, leaving 9 bases between them. CDR3 in amino acids: CASSVGGMPGNTIYF. CDR3 sequence (DNA): TGTGCCAGCAGCGTAGGAGGTATGCCTGGAAACACCATATATTTT.

The chain links TRBV5-6 to TRBJ1-3; TRBD1 might be the D (6 bases). Trimming shortened V by 5 bases and J by 3 bases, and 15 bases separated the two germline ends. Germline CDR1 is SGHDT and CDR2 is YYEEEE. The CDR3 is 15 residues long. CDR3 nucleotides: TGTGCCAGCAGTCTACCAGGGGAAAGTGGAAACACCATATATTTT. Its protein is CASSLPGESGNTIYF.

The chain joins TRBV4-1 to TRBJ1-2; 10 bases agree with TRBD1. The germline gives CDR1 MGHRA, CDR2 YSYEKL. V dropped 2 bases and J dropped 2; count of bases not matched to a gene: 5. CDR3 length: 16 residues. For the CDR3, the DNA is TGCGCCAGCAGCCAACAAATGGGACAGGGGAACTATGGCTACACCTTC. Encoded protein: CASSQQMGQGNYGYTF.

This clone was detected once. The genes are TRBV9 and TRBJ2-3; 8 bases match TRBD2. From germline, CDR1 is SGDLS and CDR2 YYNGEE. The ends lost 0 bases at V and 3 bases at J; junction bases unmatched: 6. CDR3 length equals 16 residues. Written as DNA, the CDR3 is TGTGCCAGCAGCGTAGGGGCGAGCGGGGGAACAGATACGCAGTATTTT. This sequence encodes CASSVGASGGTDTQYF.

In DNA, the CDR3 is TGTGCCAGCAGCTTAGATTTAAATCAGCCCCAGCATTTT. Its translation: CASSLDLNQPQHF. The chain carries TRBV11-2 and TRBJ1-5; no reliable D call. Trimming took off 0 bases at V and 4 bases at J, with 4 bases between the two ends. The CDR3 runs 13 residues. Per the germline V gene, CDR1 is SGHAT and CDR2 is FQNNGV.

The rearrangement links TRBV2 to TRBJ2-1; TRBD1 matches at 7 bases. Germline CDR1 and CDR2: SNHLY and FYNNEI. The V segment lost 3 bases and the J segment 3 bases; nucleotides outside the gene matches: 14. CDR3 length equals 18 residues. The CDR3 region is CASSDDGRGGPNYNEQFF. The CDR3 DNA reads TGTGCCAGCAGTGATGATGGAAGAGGGGGCCCGAACTACAATGAGCAGTTCTTC. Looking up the rest from reference TRBV2 and TRBJ2-1 gives the full variable domain: EPEVTQTPSHQVTQMGQEVILRCVPISNHLYFYWYRQILGQKVEFLVSFYNNEISEKSEIFDDQFSVERPDGSNFTLKIRSTKLEDSAMYFCASSDDGRGGPNYNEQFFGPGTRLTVL.

The chain has TRBV20-1 and TRBJ1-3, with unresolved D. The V end was cut by 6 bases, the J end by 8 bases, with 11 bases between. The CDR3 sequence is 11 residues long. Germline CDR1 and CDR2: DFQATT and SNEGSKA (reference sequence). The CDR3 nucleotides read TGCAGTGCCCGATCCGGGGACACCATATATTTT. Its protein is CSARSGDTIYF.

The chain combines TRBV5-5 with TRBJ2-5; no clear D gene. V lost 3 bases, J lost 5 bases, and 17 bases lay in between. Germline values: CDR1 SGHKS, CDR2 YYEKEE (reference sequence). The CDR3 totals 15 residues. The CDR3 bases are TGTGCCAGCAGCTGGGTGGCAGGCATGGGCGAGACCCAGTACTTC. It specifies CASSWVAGMGETQYF. Supplemented by reference TRBV5-5 and TRBJ2-5, the full variable domain reads DAGVTQSPTHLIKTRGQQVTLRCSPISGHKSVSWYQQVLGQGPQFIFQYYEKEERGRGNFPDRFSARQFPNYSSELNVNALLLGDSALYLCASSWVAGMGETQYFGPGTRLLVL.

CDR3 protein: CASSLGEGNTIYF. In DNA form, the CDR3 reads TGTGCCAGCAGTTTAGGCGAGGGAAACACCATATATTTT. This chain joins TRBV12-3 or TRBV12-4 and TRBJ1-3; D unresolved. V shed 1 base and J shed 4 bases, with 5 bases lying between them. This CDR3 comprises 13 residues.